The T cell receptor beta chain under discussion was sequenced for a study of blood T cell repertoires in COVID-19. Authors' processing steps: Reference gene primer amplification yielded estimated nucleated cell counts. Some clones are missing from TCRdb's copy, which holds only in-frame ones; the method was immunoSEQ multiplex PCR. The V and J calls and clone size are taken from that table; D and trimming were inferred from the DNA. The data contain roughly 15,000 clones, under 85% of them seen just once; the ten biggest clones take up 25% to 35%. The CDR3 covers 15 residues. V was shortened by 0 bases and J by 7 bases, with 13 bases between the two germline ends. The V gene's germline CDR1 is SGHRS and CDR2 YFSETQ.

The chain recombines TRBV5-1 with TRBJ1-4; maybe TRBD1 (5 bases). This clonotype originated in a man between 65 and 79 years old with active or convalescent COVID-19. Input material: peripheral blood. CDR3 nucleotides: TGCGCCAGCAGCTTGGAAGGGGAAGAAGGTGAAAAACTGTTTTTT. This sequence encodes CASSLEGEEGEKLFF.